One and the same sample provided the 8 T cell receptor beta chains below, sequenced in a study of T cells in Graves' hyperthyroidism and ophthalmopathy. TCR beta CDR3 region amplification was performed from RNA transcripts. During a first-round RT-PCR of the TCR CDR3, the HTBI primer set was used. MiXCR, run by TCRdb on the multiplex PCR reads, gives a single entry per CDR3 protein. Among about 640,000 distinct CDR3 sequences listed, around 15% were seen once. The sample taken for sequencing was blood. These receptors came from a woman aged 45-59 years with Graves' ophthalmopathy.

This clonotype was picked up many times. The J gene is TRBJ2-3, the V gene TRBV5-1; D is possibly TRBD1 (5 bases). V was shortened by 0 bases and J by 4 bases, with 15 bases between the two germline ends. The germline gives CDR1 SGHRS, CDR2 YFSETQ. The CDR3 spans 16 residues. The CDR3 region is CASSLGVSQGSDTQYF. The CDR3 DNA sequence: TGCGCCAGCAGCTTGGGAGTAAGTCAGGGCTCAGATACGCAGTATTTT.

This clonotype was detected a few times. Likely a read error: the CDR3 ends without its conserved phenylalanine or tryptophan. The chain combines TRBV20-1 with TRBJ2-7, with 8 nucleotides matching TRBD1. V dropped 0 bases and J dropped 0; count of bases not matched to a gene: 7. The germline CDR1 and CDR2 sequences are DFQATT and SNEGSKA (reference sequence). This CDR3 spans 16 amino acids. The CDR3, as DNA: TGCAGTGCTAGAGAGGTTATGGGACAGGTCTCCTACGAGCAGTACCTC. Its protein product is CSAREVMGQVSYEQYL.

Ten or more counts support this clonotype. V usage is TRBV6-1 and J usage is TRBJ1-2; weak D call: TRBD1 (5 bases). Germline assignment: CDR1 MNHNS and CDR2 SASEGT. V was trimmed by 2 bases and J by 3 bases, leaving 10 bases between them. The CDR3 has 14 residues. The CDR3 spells CASSERARDYGYTF. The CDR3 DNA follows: TGTGCCAGCAGTGAACGGGCCAGGGACTATGGCTACACCTTC.

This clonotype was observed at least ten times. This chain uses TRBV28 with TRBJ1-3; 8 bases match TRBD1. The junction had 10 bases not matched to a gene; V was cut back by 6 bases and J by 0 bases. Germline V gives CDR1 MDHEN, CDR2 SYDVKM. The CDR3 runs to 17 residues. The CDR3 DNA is TGTGCCAGCAGGAACCAGGGGGCCGCTTCCTCTGGAAACACCATATATTTT. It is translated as CASRNQGAASSGNTIYF.

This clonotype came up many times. CDR3 protein: CASSSPLPGLAEQGPYEQYF. Written as DNA, the CDR3 is TGTGCCAGCAGTTCACCCCTGCCGGGACTAGCGGAGCAAGGGCCCTACGAGCAGTACTTC. V gene TRBV28 combines with J gene TRBJ2-7; 11 bases map to TRBD2. With V trimmed by 4 bases and J by 2 bases, 19 bases remained unmatched. CDR3 length: 20 amino acids. The germline V gene has CDR1 MDHEN and CDR2 SYDVKM.

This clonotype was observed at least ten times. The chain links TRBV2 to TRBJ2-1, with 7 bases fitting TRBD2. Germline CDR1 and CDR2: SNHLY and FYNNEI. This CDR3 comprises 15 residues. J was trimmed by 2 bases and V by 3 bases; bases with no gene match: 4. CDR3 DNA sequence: TGTGCCAGCAGTGAGGCTAGCGGAGCCTACAATGAGCAGTTCTTC. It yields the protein CASSEASGAYNEQFF.

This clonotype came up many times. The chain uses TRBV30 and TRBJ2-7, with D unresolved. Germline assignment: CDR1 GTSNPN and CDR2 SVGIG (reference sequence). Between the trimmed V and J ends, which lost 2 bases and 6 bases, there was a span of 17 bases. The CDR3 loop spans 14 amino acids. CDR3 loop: CAWSPSHTTPEQYF. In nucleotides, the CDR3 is TGTGCCTGGAGTCCGTCTCATACGACCCCCGAGCAGTACTTC.

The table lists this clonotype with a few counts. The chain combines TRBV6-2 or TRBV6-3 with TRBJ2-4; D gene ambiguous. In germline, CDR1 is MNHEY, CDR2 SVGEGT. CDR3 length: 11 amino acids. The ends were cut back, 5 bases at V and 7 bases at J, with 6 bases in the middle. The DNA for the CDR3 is TGTGCCAGCAGTCAGGCGAACATTCAGTACTTC. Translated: CASSQANIQYF.